The entry below gives a single T cell receptor beta chain sequence along with its context. The sample is drawn from a study of T cell responses to AZD1222 COVID-19 vaccine. This table comes from immunoSEQ multiplex PCR, and its TCRdb copy is limited to in-frame clones, with some not included. The repertoire has 150,000 to 200,000 clones, 92% of them found once; the top ten carry under 1.2%. Sequencing used peripheral blood, obtained 28 days after the second AZD1222 dose. This TCR was recovered from an adult who received the AZD1222 COVID-19 vaccine.

The CDR3: CASSFNRAYEQYF. As DNA, the CDR3 is TGTGCCAGCAGTTTTAACAGAGCCTACGAGCAGTACTTC. This chain uses TRBV27 with TRBJ2-7; D ambiguous. The germline V gene encodes CDR1 MNHEY and CDR2 SMNVEV (reference sequence). This CDR3 comprises 13 residues. V gave up 3 bases and J gave up 2 bases, with 8 bases separating them.